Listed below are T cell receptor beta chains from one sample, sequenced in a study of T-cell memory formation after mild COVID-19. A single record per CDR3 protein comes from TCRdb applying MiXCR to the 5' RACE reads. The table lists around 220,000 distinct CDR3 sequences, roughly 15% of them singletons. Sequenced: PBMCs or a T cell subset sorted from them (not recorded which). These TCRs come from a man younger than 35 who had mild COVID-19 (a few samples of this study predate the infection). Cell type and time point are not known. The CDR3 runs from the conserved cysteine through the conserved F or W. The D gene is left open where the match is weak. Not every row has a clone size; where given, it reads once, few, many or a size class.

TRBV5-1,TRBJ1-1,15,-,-,CASSLGGALGTEAFF,TGCGCCAGCAGCCTCGGGGGAGCCTTGGGCACTGAAGCTTTCTTT
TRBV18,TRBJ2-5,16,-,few,CASSPLRQGGQETQYF,TGTGCCAGCTCCCCTCTGCGGCAGGGTGGCCAAGAGACCCAGTACTTC
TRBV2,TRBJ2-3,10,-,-,CASKIDTQYF,TGTGCCAGCAAGATAGATACGCAGTATTTT
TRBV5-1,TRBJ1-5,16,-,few,CASSLGPVGGNQPQHF,TGCGCCAGCAGCTTGGGTCCCGTGGGGGGCAATCAGCCCCAGCATTTT
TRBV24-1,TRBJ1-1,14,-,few,CATSEAGTRGGAFF,TGTGCCACCAGTGAAGCCGGGACCAGGGGAGGAGCTTTCTTT
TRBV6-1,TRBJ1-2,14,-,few,CASSEAGRPSGYTF,TGTGCCAGCAGTGAAGCGGGCAGGCCATCTGGCTACACCTTC
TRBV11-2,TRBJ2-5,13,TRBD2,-,CASSLSGGETKYF,TGTGCCAGCAGCTTAAGCGGGGGGGAGACCAAGTACTTC
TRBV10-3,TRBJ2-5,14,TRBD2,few,CAIRVAGGQETQYF,TGTGCCATCAGAGTAGCGGGGGGCCAAGAGACCCAGTACTTC
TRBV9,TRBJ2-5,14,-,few,CASSVGQIQETQYF,TGTGCCAGCAGCGTAGGACAGATACAAGAGACCCAGTACTTC
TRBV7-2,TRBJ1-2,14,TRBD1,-,CASSSGQGAGGYTF,TGTGCCAGCAGCTCTGGACAGGGGGCGGGCGGCTACACCTTC
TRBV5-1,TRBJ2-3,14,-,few,CASTDGGVGDTQYF,TGCGCCAGCACCGATGGGGGAGTCGGAGATACGCAGTATTTT
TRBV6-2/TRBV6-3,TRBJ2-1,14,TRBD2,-,CASSYAGGPGEQFF,TGTGCCAGCAGTTACGCGGGGGGGCCGGGTGAGCAGTTCTTC
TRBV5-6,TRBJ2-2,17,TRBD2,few,CASSSISAGRNTGELFF,TGTGCCAGCAGCTCAATTTCAGCGGGGAGGAACACCGGGGAGCTGTTTTTT
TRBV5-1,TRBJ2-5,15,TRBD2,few,CASSLVGLAGETQYF,TGCGCCAGCAGCTTGGTGGGACTAGCAGGAGAGACCCAGTACTTC
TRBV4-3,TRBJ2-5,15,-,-,CASSQDLSWEETQYF,TGCGCCAGCAGCCAAGATCTATCGTGGGAGGAGACCCAGTACTTC
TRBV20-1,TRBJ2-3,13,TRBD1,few,CSAPGQTPDTQYF,TGCAGTGCGCCGGGACAGACGCCAGATACGCAGTATTTT
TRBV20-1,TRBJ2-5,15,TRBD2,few,CSARGSSGGGETQYF,TGCAGTGCTAGAGGTTCTAGCGGGGGCGGGGAGACCCAGTACTTC
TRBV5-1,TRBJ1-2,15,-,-,CASSLGPGAQYGYTF,TGCGCCAGCAGCTTGGGTCCGGGAGCGCAATATGGCTACACCTTC
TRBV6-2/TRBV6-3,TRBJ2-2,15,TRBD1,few,CASSPGGAGAGELFF,TGTGCCAGCAGTCCAGGGGGCGCCGGGGCCGGGGAGCTGTTTTTT
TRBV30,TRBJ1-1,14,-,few,CAWSAGALNTEAFF,TGTGCCTGGTCGGCAGGAGCCTTGAACACTGAAGCTTTCTTT
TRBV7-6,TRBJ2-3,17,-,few,CASSLGALRVRTDTQYF,TGTGCCAGCAGCTTAGGGGCGCTGCGAGTACGCACAGATACGCAGTATTTT
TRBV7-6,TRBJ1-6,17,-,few,CASSLGQQSSYNSPLHF,TGTGCCAGCAGCTTAGGACAGCAGAGCTCCTATAATTCACCCCTCCACTTT
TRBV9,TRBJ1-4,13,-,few,CASSFDARGKLFF,TGTGCCAGCAGCTTTGACGCTAGGGGAAAACTGTTTTTT
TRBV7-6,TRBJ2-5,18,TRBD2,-,CASSFGAGLAGVGETQYF,TGTGCCAGCAGCTTCGGAGCGGGGCTAGCGGGGGTCGGAGAGACCCAGTACTTC
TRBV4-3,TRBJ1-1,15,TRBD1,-,CASSQDPRGDTEAFF,TGCGCCAGCAGCCAAGACCCCAGGGGGGACACTGAAGCTTTCTTT
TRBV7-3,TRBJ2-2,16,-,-,CASSWGTRGNTGELFF,TGTGCCAGCAGCTGGGGCACGAGGGGTAACACCGGGGAGCTGTTTTTT
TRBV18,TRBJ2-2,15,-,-,CASSPIHMFTGELFF,TGTGCCAGCTCACCAATTCATATGTTCACCGGGGAGCTGTTTTTT
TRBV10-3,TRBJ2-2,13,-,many,CASRGADAGELFF,TGTGCCAGTCGGGGGGCCGACGCCGGGGAGCTGTTTTTT
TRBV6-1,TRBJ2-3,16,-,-,CASSGAKAPPTDTQYF,TGTGCCAGCAGTGGGGCTAAGGCGCCCCCCACAGATACGCAGTATTTT
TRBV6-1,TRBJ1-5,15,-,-,CASSDPGGGNQPQHF,TGTGCCAGCAGCGACCCCGGGGGAGGCAATCAGCCCCAGCATTTT
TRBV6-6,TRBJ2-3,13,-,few,CASTGQDTDTQYF,TGTGCCAGCACCGGGCAGGACACAGATACGCAGTATTTT
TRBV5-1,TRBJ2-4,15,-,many,CASSLNRAEGDIQYF,TGCGCCAGCAGCTTGAACAGGGCGGAGGGGGACATTCAGTACTTC
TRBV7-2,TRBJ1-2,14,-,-,CASSLEAASYGYTF,TGTGCCAGCAGCTTAGAAGCGGCCAGCTATGGCTACACCTTC
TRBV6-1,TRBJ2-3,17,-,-,CASSPKGRWPSTDTQYF,TGTGCCAGCAGCCCGAAGGGGCGGTGGCCTAGCACAGATACGCAGTATTTT
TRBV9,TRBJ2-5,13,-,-,CASSPPSGETQYF,TGTGCCAGCAGCCCCCCGTCTGGGGAGACCCAGTACTTC
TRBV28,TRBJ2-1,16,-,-,CASSPFGGVAYNEQFF,TGTGCCAGCAGTCCCTTCGGCGGGGTTGCATACAATGAGCAGTTCTTC
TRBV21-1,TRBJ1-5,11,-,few,CARDRLSPQHF,TGTGCCAGGGACAGGTTATCGCCCCAGCATTTT
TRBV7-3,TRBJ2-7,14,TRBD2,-,CASSFAGVGYEQYF,TGTGCCAGCAGCTTTGCGGGGGTGGGGTACGAGCAGTACTTC
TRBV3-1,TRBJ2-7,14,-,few,CASSQDPYVYEQYF,TGTGCCAGCAGCCAAGATCCTTATGTCTACGAGCAGTACTTC
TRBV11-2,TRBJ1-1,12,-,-,CASRRLGTEAFF,TGTGCCAGCAGGCGGCTAGGGACTGAAGCTTTCTTT
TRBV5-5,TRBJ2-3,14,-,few,CASSSVQGTDTQYF,TGTGCCAGCAGCTCCGTGCAGGGGACAGATACGCAGTATTTT
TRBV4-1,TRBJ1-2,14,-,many,CASSRPDAHYGYTF,TGCGCCAGCAGCCGTCCGGACGCCCACTATGGCTACACCTTC
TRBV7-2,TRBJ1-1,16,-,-,CASRDQPLAMNTEAFF,TGTGCCAGCAGGGACCAGCCGCTCGCCATGAACACTGAAGCTTTCTTT
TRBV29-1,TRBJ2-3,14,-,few,CSAGVRGATDTQYF,TGCAGCGCTGGGGTGAGGGGGGCCACAGATACGCAGTATTTT
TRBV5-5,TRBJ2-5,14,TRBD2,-,CASRFPGTRETQYF,TGTGCCAGCAGGTTCCCCGGGACTAGAGAGACCCAGTACTTC
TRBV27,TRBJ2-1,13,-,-,CASSLREDNEQFF,TGTGCCAGCAGTTTAAGGGAGGACAATGAGCAGTTCTTC
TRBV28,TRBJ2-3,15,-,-,CASSFGGPRVDTQYF,TGTGCCAGCAGTTTTGGGGGCCCGAGAGTGGATACGCAGTATTTT
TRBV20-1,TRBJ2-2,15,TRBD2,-,CSARDLAGGPGELFF,TGCAGTGCTAGAGATCTAGCGGGGGGGCCCGGGGAGCTGTTTTTT
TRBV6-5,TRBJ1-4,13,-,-,CASSYTVREKLFF,TGTGCCAGCAGTTACACGGTCCGCGAAAAACTGTTTTTT
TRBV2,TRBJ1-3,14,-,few,CASSQERSGNTIYF,TGTGCCAGCAGCCAGGAGAGATCTGGAAACACCATATATTTT
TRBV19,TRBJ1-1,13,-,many,CATKDRQNTEAFF,TGTGCCACCAAGGACAGACAGAACACTGAAGCTTTCTTT
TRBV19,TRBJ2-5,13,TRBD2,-,CASSIVGGETQYF,TGTGCCAGTAGTATCGTGGGGGGGGAGACCCAGTACTTC
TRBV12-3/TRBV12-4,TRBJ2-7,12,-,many,CASTLQSGTPIF,TGTGCCAGCACTCTTCAATCCGGGACACCCATCTTC
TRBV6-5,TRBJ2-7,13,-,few,CASSQDSGYEQYF,TGTGCCAGCAGTCAGGACAGCGGGTACGAGCAGTACTTC
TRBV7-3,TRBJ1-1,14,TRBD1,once,CASSPTGGITEAFF,TGTGCCAGCAGCCCGACAGGGGGCATCACTGAAGCTTTCTTT
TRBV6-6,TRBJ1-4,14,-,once,CASSYGGEGEKLFF,TGTGCCAGCAGTTACGGGGGAGAGGGAGAAAAACTGTTTTTT